The 25 T cell receptor beta chains listed next were all sequenced from one sample in a study of spatial heterogeneity in lung cancer. Study findings and constraints: Mutation tallies in tumors tracked expanded intratumoral alpha and beta TCR counts.

TCRdb reprocessed the 5' RACE reads with MiXCR, giving one entry per CDR3 protein. In the table there are about 7,000 distinct CDR3 sequences, 13% of which are singletons. Sample time point: sample taken at primary tumor resection. For these receptors, no antigen is known. The source was lung tumor tissue, collected at surgery. These receptor sequences come from a male donor with early-stage non-small cell lung cancer.

V gene TRBV27 combines with J gene TRBJ1-1; no clear D. V was shortened by 4 bases and J by 1 base, with 10 bases between the two germline ends. This CDR3 has 14 residues. CDR1 and CDR2 (germline): MNHEY, SMNVEV (reference sequence). CDR3 in amino acids: CASSYLPPNTEAFF. The CDR3 region has the DNA TGTGCCAGCAGTTACCTGCCACCGAACACTGAAGCTTTCTTT.

This clonotype was recorded many times. This chain connects TRBV27 to TRBJ2-7, with 8 bases that match TRBD1. V was clipped by 5 bases and J by 4 bases; unmatched bases: 7. The germline V gene has CDR1 MNHEY and CDR2 SMNVEV (reference sequence). The CDR3 loop spans 14 amino acids. The CDR3 region has the DNA TGTGCCAGCAGTACCCAGGGGGCCGCGTACGAGCAGTACTTC. Translation gives CASSTQGAAYEQYF.

The table lists this clonotype with many counts. This sequence joins TRBV11-3 and TRBJ2-1; D call uncertain. Germline assignment: CDR1 SGHNT and CDR2 YENEEA. The CDR3 consists of 10 residues. Trimming removed 2 bases from V and 15 bases from J, with 8 bases in between. CDR3 sequence: CASSLIAPFF. CDR3 nucleotides: TGTGCCAGCAGCTTAATTGCCCCGTTCTTC.

This clonotype has a count of ten or more. The CDR3 region has the DNA TGCAGTGCTAGACACCGGGAGGTCGCAGATACGCAGTATTTT. The encoded protein is CSARHREVADTQYF. V gene TRBV20-1 combines with J gene TRBJ2-3, with 7 bases fitting TRBD2. This CDR3 has 14 amino acids. J lost 4 bases, V lost 2 bases, and 6 bases had no gene match. Germline CDR1 is DFQATT and CDR2 is SNEGSKA (reference sequence).

The chain is built from TRBV5-1 and TRBJ2-7; D perhaps matches TRBD1 (5 bases). This CDR3 is 12 amino acids long. Germline V gene sequence: CDR1 SGHRS, CDR2 YFSETQ. V was shortened by 4 bases and J by 6 bases, with 11 bases between the two germline ends. The CDR3 sequence is CASSTQGVEQYF. In DNA, the CDR3 is TGCGCCAGCAGCACCCAGGGTGTCGAGCAGTACTTC.

Judged by abundance, this clonotype is medium-sized. The rearrangement links TRBV29-1 to TRBJ1-5, with 7 nucleotides matching TRBD1. Germline V gene data show CDR1 as SQVTM and CDR2 as ANQGSEA. With V trimmed by 4 bases and J by 2 bases, 5 bases remained unmatched. The CDR3 loop spans 14 amino acids. The CDR3 loop reads CSVGGGAGNQPQHF. For the CDR3, the DNA is TGCAGCGTTGGAGGGGGCGCCGGCAATCAGCCCCAGCATTTT.

The J gene is TRBJ1-5, the V gene TRBV29-1; 8 nucleotides line up with TRBD1. After removal of 5 bases from V and 3 bases from J, the junction contained 3 bases not matched to a gene. This CDR3 has 13 residues. Per germline, CDR1 SQVTM and CDR2 ANQGSEA. In DNA, the CDR3 is TGCAGCGTTTCAGGGGGCTTCAATCAGCCCCAGCATTTT. It yields the protein CSVSGGFNQPQHF.

This clonotype was seen many times. V usage is TRBV9 and J usage is TRBJ2-3; D not resolved. This CDR3 region has 16 residues. Germline CDR1 reads SGDLS; CDR2 reads YYNGEE. V lost 0 bases and J lost 0, with 11 bases in between. The CDR3 DNA reads as TGTGCCAGCAGCGTAGGGCACGGCAGAAGCACAGATACGCAGTATTTT. Amino acid sequence: CASSVGHGRSTDTQYF.

This clonotype is medium-sized by share. The V call is TRBV14, the J call TRBJ1-1; D is unresolved. This CDR3 comprises 14 residues. Trimming shortened V by 0 bases and J by 0 bases, and 5 bases separated the two germline ends. Germline CDR1 SGHDN, CDR2 FVKESK. CDR3 nucleotide sequence: TGTGCCAGCAGCCAAGACAGCATGAACACTGAAGCTTTCTTT. Amino acid sequence: CASSQDSMNTEAFF.

Relative to its sample, this clonotype is large. The rearrangement uses TRBV6-6 and TRBJ1-5; D perhaps matches TRBD1 (6 bases). This CDR3 spans 14 amino acids. Germline V gives CDR1 MNHNY, CDR2 SVGAGI (reference sequence). The V end lost 4 bases, the J end lost 3 bases, and 10 bases lay between the germline ends. The CDR3 coding sequence is TGTGCCAGCAGTTCCCACAGGGACAATCAGCCCCAGCATTTT. It specifies CASSSHRDNQPQHF.

Judged by abundance, this clonotype is medium-sized. The chain combines TRBV14 with TRBJ2-1, with D possibly matching TRBD2 (6 bases). The CDR3 runs 14 residues. V was cut by 1 base and J by 7 bases, with 11 bases left in between. Looked up from germline, CDR1 is SGHDN and CDR2 is FVKESK. The CDR3 DNA reads as TGTGCCAGCAGCCAAGGAAGGGCGGGGAATGAGCAGTTCTTC. Encoded protein: CASSQGRAGNEQFF.

This clonotype was counted at least ten times. The rearrangement links TRBV2 to TRBJ2-5; 8 positions match TRBD2. This CDR3 comprises 14 residues. The J segment lost 4 bases and the V segment lost 6 bases, leaving 7 bases of the junction unmatched. Germline V gene lookup returns CDR1 SNHLY and CDR2 FYNNEI. CDR3 nucleotides: TGTGCCAGCAGCGACGGGGGGGGAACAGAGACCCAGTACTTC. It codes for CASSDGGGTETQYF.

Ten or more counts support this clonotype. V gene TRBV20-1 combines with J gene TRBJ2-5; D might be TRBD1 or TRBD2, each matching 5 bases. The V end was cut by 6 bases, the J end by 4 bases, with 12 bases between. This CDR3 region has 12 residues. Germline CDR1 DFQATT, CDR2 SNEGSKA (reference sequence). The CDR3 DNA sequence: TGCAGTGCAGAGACAGAGGGAGAGACCCAGTACTTC. Translating it yields CSAETEGETQYF.

This clonotype is termed medium-sized. V and J are TRBV7-6 and TRBJ1-6; 9 nucleotides agree with TRBD1. The germline V gene encodes CDR1 SGHVS and CDR2 FNYEAQ. The V gene end was trimmed by 6 bases and the J gene end by 10 bases; junction bases not matched to a gene: 7. The CDR3 length is 14 residues. CDR3 bases: TGTGCCAGCAGTACCGGGACAGGGTGGTCACCCCTCCACTTT. The encoded protein is CASSTGTGWSPLHF.

This clonotype was picked up many times. This chain uses TRBV30 with TRBJ1-2; possibly TRBD1 for D (5 bases). The CDR3 runs 14 residues. With 1 base removed from V and 8 bases from J, the gap between germline ends came to 17 bases. CDR1 and CDR2 (germline): GTSNPN, SVGIG (reference sequence). The CDR3 loop is CAWSGAPAGRGYTF. The DNA of the CDR3 is TGTGCCTGGAGTGGGGCCCCGGCAGGGCGAGGCTACACCTTC.

This clonotype rates as medium-sized. The chain is built from TRBV5-4 and TRBJ1-2; D is perhaps TRBD1 (6 bases). Germline CDR1 reads SGHNT; CDR2 reads YYREEE (reference sequence). CDR3 length: 13 residues. V was clipped by 4 bases and J by 2 bases, with 9 bases between them. The CDR3: CASSVQGNYGYTF. DNA of the CDR3: TGTGCCAGCAGCGTTCAGGGGAACTATGGCTACACCTTC.

At least ten counts were recorded for this clonotype. This chain joins TRBV12-3 or TRBV12-4 and TRBJ1-4; TRBD1 matches 7 bases. The CDR3 contains 12 residues. V gave up 9 bases and J gave up 5 bases; unmatched junction bases: 3. CDR3 DNA sequence: TGTGCCAGAACAGGGGTGAATGAAAAACTGTTTTTT. Translation: CARTGVNEKLFF.

By share, this clonotype ranks as medium-sized (0.01 to 0.1%). The chain links TRBV20-1 to TRBJ1-3, with D unclear. Between the trimmed V and J ends, which lost 2 bases and 0 bases, there was a span of 2 bases. The CDR3 spans 12 residues. The V gene's germline CDR1 is DFQATT and CDR2 SNEGSKA (reference sequence). CDR3 coding DNA: TGCAGTGCTAGAACCTCTGGAAACACCATATATTTT. Amino acids: CSARTSGNTIYF.

By share, this clonotype ranks as medium-sized. This chain connects TRBV10-3 to TRBJ2-7; 10 bases align to TRBD2. V was pared by 8 bases and J by 0 bases, with 7 bases of the junction left unmatched. This CDR3 spans 15 amino acids. Germline CDR1 ENHRY, CDR2 SYGVKD. CDR3 sequence reads: CAISLAGASSYEQYF. Here the CDR3 DNA reads TGTGCCATCTCCCTAGCGGGGGCCAGCTCCTACGAGCAGTACTTC.

By sample share, this clonotype is medium-sized. The chain has TRBV11-2 and TRBJ1-5, with D tentatively TRBD1 (6 bases). The CDR3 runs to 15 residues. V lost 3 bases, J lost 3 bases, and 12 bases lay in between. Germline-derived CDR1 and CDR2 are SGHAT and FQNNGV. The DNA of the CDR3 is TGTGCCAGCAGCTTGGAGGCAGGGGACAATCAGCCCCAGCATTTT. Protein: CASSLEAGDNQPQHF. Full variable domain (outside the CDR3, taken from reference TRBV11-2 and TRBJ1-5): EAGVAQSPRYKIIEKRQSVAFWCNPISGHATLYWYQQILGQGPKLLIQFQNNGVVDDSQLPKDRFSAERLKGVDSTLKIQPAKLEDSAVYLCASSLEAGDNQPQHFGDGTRLSIL.

The chain recombines TRBV7-9 with TRBJ2-5; D is ambiguous. The germline V gene has CDR1 SEHNR and CDR2 FQNEAQ (reference sequence). This CDR3 comprises 12 residues. The V end lost 5 bases, the J end lost 5 bases, and 9 bases lay between the germline ends. The CDR3 DNA is TGTGCCAGCAGCGCAGCGTTGGAGACCCAGTACTTC. Translated, it gives CASSAALETQYF.

This clonotype is classed as medium-sized (0.01 to 0.1%). The chain has TRBV5-6 and TRBJ1-1, with D unclear. V shed 0 bases and J shed 3 bases, with 9 bases lying between them. The CDR3 contains 14 residues. Germline V gives CDR1 SGHDT, CDR2 YYEEEE. CDR3 in amino acids: CASSLAFDDTEAFF. The CDR3 bases are TGTGCCAGCAGCTTGGCCTTCGATGACACTGAAGCTTTCTTT.

This clonotype was found many times. J is TRBJ1-5 and V is TRBV5-6; weak D call: TRBD1 (5 bases). The CDR3 is 14 amino acids. Trimming pared 0 bases from V and 5 bases from J, leaving 9 bases between. Germline V gives CDR1 SGHDT, CDR2 YYEEEE. The CDR3 loop reads CASSLVGDDQPQHF. As DNA, the CDR3 is TGTGCCAGCAGCTTGGTAGGGGACGATCAGCCCCAGCATTTT.

This clonotype was recorded a few times. The rearrangement uses TRBV6-6 and TRBJ1-1; 9 bases agree with TRBD1. V gave up 5 bases and J gave up 7 bases; unmatched junction bases: 8. This CDR3 is 14 amino acids long. Germline V gives CDR1 MNHNY, CDR2 SVGAGI (reference sequence). CDR3 amino acids: CASSQQGAGFEAFF. In DNA form, the CDR3 reads TGTGCCAGCAGTCAACAGGGGGCCGGTTTTGAAGCTTTCTTT.

This clonotype occurred many times. The chain recombines TRBV5-5 with TRBJ2-7; tentative D call: TRBD1 (5 bases). CDR1 is SGHKS and CDR2 is YYEKEE in the germline V gene (reference sequence). CDR3 length equals 14 residues. V gave up 2 bases and J gave up 1 base, with 10 bases separating them. CDR3 DNA sequence: TGTGCCAGCAGCTTTCCAGACAGATCCTACGAGCAGTACGTC. Translating it yields CASSFPDRSYEQYV.